The 9 T cell receptor beta chains below come from one sample, sequenced in a study of CD8 T cells in ankylosing spondylitis. TCRdb recomputed calls from the 5' RACE reads with MiXCR, one row per CDR3 protein. The table includes 150,000 to 200,000 distinct CDR3 sequences, about 17% detected once. Sequenced material: blood, either unsorted or a sorted T cell fraction (not recorded which). The origin of the receptors is a male donor with ankylosing spondylitis or in good health (not recorded which).

There are a few counts of this clonotype. The chain combines TRBV12-3 or TRBV12-4 with TRBJ1-1, with unresolved D. The CDR3 runs 14 residues. V lost 6 bases and J 4 bases, leaving 15 bases between the germline ends. For the CDR3, the DNA is TGTGCCAGCAGCCGCCTATCTATGGTCACTGAAGCTTTCTTT. It is translated as CASSRLSMVTEAFF.

The chain is built from TRBV5-1 and TRBJ2-4; either TRBD1 or TRBD2 may supply D (5 bases each). Germline lookup yields CDR1 SGHRS and CDR2 YFSETQ. The CDR3 has 14 residues. The V end was cut by 4 bases, the J end by 8 bases, with 16 bases between. This CDR3 reads CASSPRGLGDIQYF. The CDR3 DNA reads as TGCGCCAGCAGCCCCCGAGGTTTGGGGGACATTCAGTACTTC.

This chain uses TRBV5-1 with TRBJ2-1, with TRBD1 matching over 9 bases. The CDR3 extends over 16 amino acids. The germline CDR1 and CDR2 sequences are SGHRS and YFSETQ. V lost 4 bases, J lost 8 bases, and 13 bases stayed unmatched. CDR3 bases: TGCGCCAGCAGCCAATTTTCCGGGACAGGGAGCCATGAGCAGTTCTTC. This sequence encodes CASSQFSGTGSHEQFF.

This clonotype has ten or more counts. The CDR3 DNA reads as TGTGCCAGCACGGGACAGGGGGGAATTAACGAGCAGTACTTC. Translated: CASTGQGGINEQYF. The chain joins TRBV12-3 or TRBV12-4 to TRBJ2-7, with 11 positions matching TRBD1. V trimming: 7 bases; J trimming: 5 bases; junction bases outside the gene matches: 7. The CDR3 has 14 amino acids.

In regard to this clonotype: A much larger clone lies a single base off, so this may be a read error. CDR3 DNA sequence: TGTGCCATCAGCGGGACTAGCCTCCAGTTCTTC. It specifies CAISGTSLQFF. The chain joins TRBV10-3 to TRBJ2-1; 9 nucleotides align to TRBD2. The germline V gene has CDR1 ENHRY and CDR2 SYGVKD. The length of the CDR3 is 11 residues. V lost 6 bases to trimming and J lost 13 bases; unmatched junction nucleotides: 4.

The CDR3 nucleotides are TGTGCCAGCAGCCAAGATCGAGGGGACAAAACAGATACGCAGTATTTT. Its protein product is CASSQDRGDKTDTQYF. This rearrangement joins TRBV3-1 to TRBJ2-3; possible D gene TRBD1, 6 bases. The length of the CDR3 is 16 residues. V lost 0 bases to trimming and J lost 3 bases, with 13 bases between them. The germline CDR1 and CDR2 sequences are LGHDT and YNNKEL (reference sequence).

This clonotype has ten or more counts. The chain joins TRBV2 to TRBJ2-7; D is undetermined. Trimming removed 11 bases from V and 7 bases from J, with 18 bases in between. Germline CDR1 SNHLY, CDR2 FYNNEI. The CDR3 extends over 12 amino acids. This CDR3 is CACSAAAWEQYF. Written as DNA, the CDR3 is TGTGCCTGCTCGGCGGCGGCATGGGAGCAGTACTTC. The variable domain in full, with the rest retrieved from reference TRBV2 and TRBJ2-7, is EPEVTQTPSHQVTQMGQEVILRCVPISNHLYFYWYRQILGQKVEFLVSFYNNEISEKSEIFDDQFSVERPDGSNFTLKIRSTKLEDSAMYFCACSAAAWEQYFGPGTRLTVT.

This clonotype was picked up a small number of times. The chain couples TRBV29-1 to TRBJ2-7; D is perhaps TRBD2 (6 bases). This CDR3 has 14 residues. CDR1 and CDR2 (germline): SQVTM, ANQGSEA. V was cut by 0 bases and J by 7 bases, with 16 bases left in between. The CDR3, as DNA: TGCAGCGTTGAAGAAGGGACTCCATCTGAGGAGCAGTACTTC. This sequence encodes CSVEEGTPSEEQYF.

This clonotype was observed at least ten times. The genes are TRBV5-1 and TRBJ2-2, with TRBD2 identical over 13 bases. Losses at the gene ends were 2 bases for V and 4 bases for J; bases not matched to a gene: 14. Germline-derived CDR1 and CDR2 are SGHRS and YFSETQ. The CDR3 is 20 amino acids. Written as DNA, the CDR3 is TGCGCCAGCAGCTTCACAGTCTGGACTAGCGGGAGTTCGGGCACCGGGGAGCTGTTTTTT. Its translation: CASSFTVWTSGSSGTGELFF.